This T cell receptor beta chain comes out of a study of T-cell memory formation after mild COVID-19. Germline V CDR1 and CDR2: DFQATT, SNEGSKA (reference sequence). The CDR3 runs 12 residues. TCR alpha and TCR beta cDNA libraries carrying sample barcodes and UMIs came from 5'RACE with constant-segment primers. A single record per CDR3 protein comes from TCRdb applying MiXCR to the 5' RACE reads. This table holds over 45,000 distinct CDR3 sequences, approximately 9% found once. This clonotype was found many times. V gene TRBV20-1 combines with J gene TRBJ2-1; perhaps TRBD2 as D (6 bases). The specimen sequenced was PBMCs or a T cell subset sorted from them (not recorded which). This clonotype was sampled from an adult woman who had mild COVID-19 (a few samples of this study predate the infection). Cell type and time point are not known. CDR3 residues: CTGREPSNEQFF. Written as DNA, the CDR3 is TGCACCGGCCGGGAGCCCAGCAATGAGCAGTTCTTC.